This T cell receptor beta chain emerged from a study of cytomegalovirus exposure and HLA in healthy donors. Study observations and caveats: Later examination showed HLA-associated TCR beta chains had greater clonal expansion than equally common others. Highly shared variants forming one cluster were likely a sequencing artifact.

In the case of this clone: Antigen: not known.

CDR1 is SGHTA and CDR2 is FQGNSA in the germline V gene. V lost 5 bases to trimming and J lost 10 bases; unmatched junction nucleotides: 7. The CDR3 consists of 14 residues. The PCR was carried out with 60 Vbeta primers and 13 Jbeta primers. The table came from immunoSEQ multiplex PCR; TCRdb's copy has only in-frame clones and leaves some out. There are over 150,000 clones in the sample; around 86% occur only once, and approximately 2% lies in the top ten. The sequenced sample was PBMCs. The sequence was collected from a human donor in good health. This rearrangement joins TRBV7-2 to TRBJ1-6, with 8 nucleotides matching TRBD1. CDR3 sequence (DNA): TGTGCCAGCAGCATTTCAGGGGGCGGATCACCCCTCCACTTT. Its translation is CASSISGGGSPLHF.